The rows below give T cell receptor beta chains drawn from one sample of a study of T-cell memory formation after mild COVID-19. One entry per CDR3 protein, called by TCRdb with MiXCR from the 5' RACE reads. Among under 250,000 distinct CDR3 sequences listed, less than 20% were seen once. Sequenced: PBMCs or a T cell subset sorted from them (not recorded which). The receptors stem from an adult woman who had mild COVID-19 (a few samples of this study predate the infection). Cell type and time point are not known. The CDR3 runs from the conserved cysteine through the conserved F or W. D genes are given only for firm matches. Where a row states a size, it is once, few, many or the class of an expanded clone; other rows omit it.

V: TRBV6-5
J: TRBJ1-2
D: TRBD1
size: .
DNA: TGTGCCAGCAGTTACGACAGGGCGGGCTATGGCTACACCTTC
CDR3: CASSYDRAGYGYTF

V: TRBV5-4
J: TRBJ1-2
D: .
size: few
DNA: TGTGCCAGCAGCGTGACTTCGACGGCCTATGGCTACACCTTC
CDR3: CASSVTSTAYGYTF

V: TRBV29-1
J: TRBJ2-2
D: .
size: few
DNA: TGCAGCGTTCGAGAGGGCCTTTACACCGGGGAGCTGTTTTTT
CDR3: CSVREGLYTGELFF

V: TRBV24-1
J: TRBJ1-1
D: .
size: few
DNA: TGTGCCACCAGTGTGGGGGGGGAAGCTTTCTTT
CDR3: CATSVGGEAFF

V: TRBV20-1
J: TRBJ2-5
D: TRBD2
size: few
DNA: TGCAGTGCGACCGGGACTAGCGGGAGGCTTAGGGAGACCCAGTACTTC
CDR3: CSATGTSGRLRETQYF

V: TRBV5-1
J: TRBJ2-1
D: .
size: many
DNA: TGCGCCAGCAGCTTGGCAGCGAGGACCTCCTACAATGAGCAGTTCTTC
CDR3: CASSLAARTSYNEQFF

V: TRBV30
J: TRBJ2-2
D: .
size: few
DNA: TGTGCCTGGAGTGTAACCGGGGCGAGCACCGGGGAGCTGTTTTTT
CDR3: CAWSVTGASTGELFF

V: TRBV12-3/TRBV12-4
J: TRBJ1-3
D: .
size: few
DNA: TGTGCCAGCAGTTTAGGCAGGCCAGGGGCTGGAAACACCATATATTTT
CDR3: CASSLGRPGAGNTIYF

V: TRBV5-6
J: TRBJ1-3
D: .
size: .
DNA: TGTGCCAGCAGCTTCACAGCCGGAAACACCATATATTTT
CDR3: CASSFTAGNTIYF

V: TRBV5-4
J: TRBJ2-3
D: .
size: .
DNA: TGTGCCAGCACCGAGGACGGCTACACCACAGATACGCAGTATTTT
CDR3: CASTEDGYTTDTQYF

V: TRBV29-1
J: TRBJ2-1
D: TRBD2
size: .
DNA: TGCAGCGCAGGAGGACTAGGGTACATAGGGGAGCAGTTCTTC
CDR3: CSAGGLGYIGEQFF

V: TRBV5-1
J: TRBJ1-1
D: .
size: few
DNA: TGCGCCAGCAGCTCCTCCGGGAGATCCCATCTGAACACTGAAGCTTTCTTT
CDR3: CASSSSGRSHLNTEAFF

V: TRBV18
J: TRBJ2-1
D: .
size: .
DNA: TGTGCCAGCTCACCACCCCTAAGTTGGGACACGTCCAATGAGCAGTTCTTC
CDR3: CASSPPLSWDTSNEQFF

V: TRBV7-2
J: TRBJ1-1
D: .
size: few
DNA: TGTGCCAGCAGCTTAGCAGGTGGGGGGAGGAACACTGAAGCTTTCTTT
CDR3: CASSLAGGGRNTEAFF

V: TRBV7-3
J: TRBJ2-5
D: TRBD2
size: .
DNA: TGTGCCAGCAGCTTATCCCCGGGGGGTCAAGAGACCCAGTACTTC
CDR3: CASSLSPGGQETQYF

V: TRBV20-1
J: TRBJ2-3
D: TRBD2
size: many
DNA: TGCAGTGCTATCCCTGGGACTAGCGGGGGAATCACAGATACGCAGTATTTT
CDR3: CSAIPGTSGGITDTQYF

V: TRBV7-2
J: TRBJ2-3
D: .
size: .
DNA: TGTGCCAGCAAGGGACCGCTCCACACAGATACGCAGTATTTT
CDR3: CASKGPLHTDTQYF

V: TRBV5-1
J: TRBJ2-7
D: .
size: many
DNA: TGCGCCAGCAGTCCAGCGGCCAGCTCCTACGAGCAGTACTTC
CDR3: CASSPAASSYEQYF

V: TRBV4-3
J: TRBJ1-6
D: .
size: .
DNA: TGCGCCAGCAGCCGAGAAGCAGGGCGCGCGGGCTATAATTCACCCCTCCACTTT
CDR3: CASSREAGRAGYNSPLHF

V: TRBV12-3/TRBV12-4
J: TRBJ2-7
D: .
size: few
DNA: TGTGCCAGCAGTTTGTTGGGGACCTACTCCTACGAGCAGTACTTC
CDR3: CASSLLGTYSYEQYF